The 21 T cell receptor beta chains below were found in one sample sequenced in a study of blood T cell repertoires in COVID-19. The table came from immunoSEQ multiplex PCR; TCRdb's copy has only in-frame clones and leaves some out. The data show around 40,000 clones, with more than 75% seen just once and around 24% held by the top ten. Sequenced: peripheral blood. The receptors come from a man aged 50 or older with active or convalescent COVID-19.

The V and J genes are TRBV28 and TRBJ2-1, with a tentative D call TRBD1 (6 bases). This CDR3 is built from 16 residues. V was shortened by 4 bases and J by 3 bases, with 16 bases between the two germline ends. CDR1 MDHEN and CDR2 SYDVKM come from the germline V gene. CDR3 DNA: TGTGCCAGCAGTTATGTGGGGGAAGGGGGCTACAATGAGCAGTTCTTC. This translates into CASSYVGEGGYNEQFF.

J is TRBJ2-2 and V is TRBV11-2, with unresolved D. Germline V gives CDR1 SGHAT, CDR2 FQNNGV. The germline V and J ends were trimmed by 2 bases and 0 bases, with 4 bases remaining between them. This CDR3 comprises 14 residues. CDR3 sequence: CASSLSPNTGELFF. The CDR3 DNA sequence: TGTGCCAGCAGCTTAAGCCCGAACACCGGGGAGCTGTTTTTT.

This clone was observed a single time. In DNA form, the CDR3 reads TGTGCCAGCTTTCGTGAGGGACTAGCGGGGTCCAAATCCTACAATGAGCAGTTCTTC. This codes for CASFREGLAGSKSYNEQFF. This chain uses TRBV5-6 with TRBJ2-1; 13 nucleotides align to TRBD2. The germline V gene has CDR1 SGHDT and CDR2 YYEEEE. The CDR3 totals 19 residues. The junction had 14 bases not matched to a gene; V was cut back by 7 bases and J by 1 base.

V usage is TRBV2 and J usage is TRBJ2-3; TRBD2 matches 10 bases. CDR3 length: 16 amino acids. The trim removed 3 bases at V and 1 base at J, leaving 4 bases unmatched. Germline V CDR1 and CDR2: SNHLY, FYNNEI. The CDR3 region is CASSDVLAGGTDTQYF. The CDR3 coding sequence is TGTGCCAGCAGTGATGTTCTAGCGGGGGGCACAGATACGCAGTATTTT. Supplemented by reference TRBV2 and TRBJ2-3, the full variable domain reads EPEVTQTPSHQVTQMGQEVILRCVPISNHLYFYWYRQILGQKVEFLVSFYNNEISEKSEIFDDQFSVERPDGSNFTLKIRSTKLEDSAMYFCASSDVLAGGTDTQYFGPGTRLTVL.

There are a few counts of this clone. The V and J genes are TRBV7-9 and TRBJ2-2, with D possibly being TRBD2 (5 bases). This CDR3 is 15 amino acids long. V lost 5 bases, J lost 0 bases, and 10 bases lay in between. Germline V gene sequence: CDR1 SEHNR, CDR2 FQNEAQ (reference sequence). CDR3 nucleotide sequence: TGTGCCAGCAGCGAGGGTTTCGCGAACACCGGGGAGCTGTTTTTT. Its protein product is CASSEGFANTGELFF.

The chain combines TRBV7-3 with TRBJ2-1; 9 bases fit TRBD2. V shed 5 bases, J shed 2 bases, and the junction held 4 bases outside the gene matches. From germline, CDR1 is SGHTA and CDR2 FQGTGA. This CDR3 comprises 15 residues. DNA of the CDR3: TGTGCCAGCAGCCGCATAGCGGGGGCCTACAATGAGCAGTTCTTC. Amino acid sequence: CASSRIAGAYNEQFF.

This clone occurred a few times. The V call is TRBV7-2, the J call TRBJ1-1; no firm D call. The CDR3 extends over 13 amino acids. With 3 bases removed from V and 0 bases from J, the gap between germline ends came to 5 bases. Germline V gene sequence: CDR1 SGHTA, CDR2 FQGNSA. The CDR3 DNA is TGTGCCAGCAGCTTCGGGTTGAACACTGAAGCTTTCTTT. It encodes CASSFGLNTEAFF.

The V call is TRBV2, the J call TRBJ2-3, with D possibly TRBD1 on 5 matching bases. CDR3 size: 14 residues. Trimming stripped 3 bases from V and 5 bases from J, with 12 bases between. Germline CDR1 is SNHLY and CDR2 is FYNNEI. The CDR3: CASSEQGERDTQYF. In DNA, the CDR3 is TGTGCCAGCAGTGAGCAGGGCGAGCGAGATACGCAGTATTTT.

This chain joins TRBV5-1 and TRBJ2-5; D is possibly TRBD2 (6 bases). CDR1 and CDR2 from the germline V gene are SGHRS and YFSETQ. With 0 bases removed from V and 1 base from J, the gap between germline ends came to 7 bases. There are 14 residues in the CDR3. CDR3 in amino acids: CASSLVSGQETQYF. CDR3 coding DNA: TGCGCCAGCAGCTTGGTTAGCGGCCAAGAGACCCAGTACTTC.

This chain joins TRBV6-5 and TRBJ2-1; perhaps TRBD2 as D (5 bases). Per the germline V gene, CDR1 is MNHEY and CDR2 is SVGAGI. The germline V and J ends were trimmed by 5 bases and 3 bases, with 14 bases remaining between them. CDR3 length: 15 residues. CDR3 bases: TGTGCCAGCAGTATCAGCGGCCCCAGCTACAATGAGCAGTTCTTC. It yields the protein CASSISGPSYNEQFF.

J is TRBJ1-5 and V is TRBV4-1; D is ambiguous. Germline CDR1 reads MGHRA; CDR2 reads YSYEKL. The ends were cut back, 4 bases at V and 4 bases at J, with 14 bases in the middle. The CDR3 loop spans 15 amino acids. The CDR3 sequence is CASSLSGGTNQPQHF. The CDR3 DNA reads as TGCGCCAGCAGCCTATCAGGTGGCACAAATCAGCCCCAGCATTTT.

This clone showed up just a few times. The chain employs TRBV18 and TRBJ1-5, with D perhaps TRBD1 (5 bases). Germline-derived CDR1 and CDR2 are KGHSH and LQKENI. The CDR3 runs 16 residues. With 2 bases removed from V and 4 bases from J, the gap between germline ends came to 15 bases. In nucleotides, the CDR3 is TGTGCCAGCTCACCAGGGGCGTCTTCCATAAATCAGCCCCAGCATTTT. Amino acid sequence: CASSPGASSINQPQHF.

This clone was seen only a few times. This rearrangement joins TRBV28 to TRBJ1-5, with 10 bases lining up with TRBD1. V lost 7 bases, J lost 2 bases, and 17 bases stayed unmatched. Germline CDR1 and CDR2: MDHEN and SYDVKM. CDR3 length: 19 residues. Here the CDR3 reads CASTHPPGQGKFGNQPQHF. The CDR3 nucleotides are TGTGCCAGCACCCACCCACCGGGACAGGGGAAGTTCGGCAATCAGCCCCAGCATTTT.

The rearrangement links TRBV18 to TRBJ2-1; possible D gene TRBD2, 7 bases. CDR3 length: 16 amino acids. The V gene lost 4 bases and the J gene lost 1 base, with 14 bases spanning the gap. In germline, CDR1 is KGHSH, CDR2 LQKENI. The CDR3 region is CASSLRGANSYNEQFF. For the CDR3, the DNA is TGTGCCAGCTCACTACGGGGGGCGAATTCCTACAATGAGCAGTTCTTC.

This clone was seen only once. The chain combines TRBV7-2 with TRBJ1-5; no clear D gene. Germline V gene lookup returns CDR1 SGHTA and CDR2 FQGNSA. The V end lost 2 bases, the J end lost 7 bases, and 9 bases lay between the germline ends. The CDR3 length is 13 residues. CDR3 amino acids: CASSLLRVQPQHF. CDR3 coding DNA: TGTGCCAGCAGCTTACTTCGGGTGCAGCCCCAGCATTTT.

The chain employs TRBV15 and TRBJ2-7; 8 bases map to TRBD2. J gave up 0 bases and V 8 bases, and 6 bases lay outside the gene matches. The CDR3 is 14 amino acids. Germline V CDR1 and CDR2: LNHNV, YYDKDF (reference sequence). The CDR3 DNA follows: TGTGCCACCGGCACGGGAGGGAGCTCCTACGAGCAGTACTTC. Translated: CATGTGGSSYEQYF.

This chain's CDR3 is CASSTTGPETQYF. The CDR3 coding sequence is TGCGCCAGCAGCACTACAGGGCCGGAGACCCAGTACTTC. V usage is TRBV5-1 and J usage is TRBJ2-5; a possible D gene is TRBD1 (6 bases). The CDR3 has 13 amino acids. Trimming removed 4 bases from V and 5 bases from J, with 12 bases in between. Germline values: CDR1 SGHRS, CDR2 YFSETQ.

The genes are TRBV2 and TRBJ1-1; the D is unclear. CDR3 length: 14 amino acids. V gave up 5 bases and J gave up 0 bases, with 10 bases separating them. From germline, CDR1 is SNHLY and CDR2 FYNNEI. The DNA of the CDR3 is TGTGCCAGCAGTAACAGCCAAGTGAACACTGAAGCTTTCTTT. The encoded protein is CASSNSQVNTEAFF. The whole variable domain, remainder taken from reference TRBV2 and TRBJ1-1, is EPEVTQTPSHQVTQMGQEVILRCVPISNHLYFYWYRQILGQKVEFLVSFYNNEISEKSEIFDDQFSVERPDGSNFTLKIRSTKLEDSAMYFCASSNSQVNTEAFFGQGTRLTVV.

This chain joins TRBV6-5 and TRBJ1-1; D not resolved. Germline CDR1 and CDR2: MNHEY and SVGAGI. Trimming removed 8 bases at V and 5 bases at J, with 12 bases between. This CDR3 comprises 12 residues. The CDR3 bases are TGTGCCAGCCCGGGGATGGGTACTGAAGCTTTCTTT. This gives the protein CASPGMGTEAFF.

This clone was found once. The chain combines TRBV10-1 with TRBJ2-3; 7 bases are shared with TRBD2. Germline V gives CDR1 WNHNN, CDR2 SYGVQD (reference sequence). The CDR3 loop spans 15 amino acids. Losses at the gene ends were 3 bases for V and 2 bases for J; bases not matched to a gene: 5. The CDR3 is CASSEGLADTDTQYF. CDR3 sequence (DNA): TGCGCCAGCAGTGAAGGGCTAGCGGACACAGATACGCAGTATTTT.

This clone came up once. The chain joins TRBV6-1 to TRBJ2-1; 16 positions agree with TRBD2. This CDR3 is 17 amino acids long. Trimming at V came to 5 bases and at J to 8 bases, leaving 9 bases not matched to a gene. Germline lookup yields CDR1 MNHNS and CDR2 SASEGT. The chain's CDR3 is CASSKGTSGRARDEQFF. DNA of the CDR3: TGTGCCAGCAGTAAAGGGACTAGCGGGAGGGCCAGGGATGAGCAGTTCTTC.